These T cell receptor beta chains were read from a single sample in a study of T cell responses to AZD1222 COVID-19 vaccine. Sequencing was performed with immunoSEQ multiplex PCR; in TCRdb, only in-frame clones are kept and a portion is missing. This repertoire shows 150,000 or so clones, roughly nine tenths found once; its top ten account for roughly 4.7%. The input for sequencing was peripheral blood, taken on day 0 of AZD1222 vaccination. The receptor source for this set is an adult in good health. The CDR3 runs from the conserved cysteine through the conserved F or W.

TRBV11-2,CASSLGVAGERELFF
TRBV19,CASTLSPGQEYYGYTF
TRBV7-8,CASSPFDYGYTF
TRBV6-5,CASIRRQGALETQYF
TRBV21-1,CASSARTSGSSNEQFF
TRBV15,CATSRLQGRLDTEAFF
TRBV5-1,CASSAPGDEQFF
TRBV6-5,CASASQASSYEQYF
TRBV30,CAWARLAGRYEQYF
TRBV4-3,CASSQEHRGWTEAFF
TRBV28,CASSTDRGNSYEQYF
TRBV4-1,CASSPSPRPQGAYEQYF
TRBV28,CASSQQTPYEQYF
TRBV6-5,CASSYAAGAAVPPLHF
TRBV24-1,CATSDPGTGDHIQYF
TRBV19,CASSLQGYSNQPQHF
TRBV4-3,CASSQDRFYLEGYTF
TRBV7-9,CASIRRDRELYEQFF
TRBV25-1,CASSRSRAGGNYEQYF
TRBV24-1,CATSDPGTGNQETQYF
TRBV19,CASSSSTGRGAKNIQYF
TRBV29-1,CSVGYRGETQYF
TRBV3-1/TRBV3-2,CASSQISGRALLDNEQFF
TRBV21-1,CASRIREGGGVYNEQFF
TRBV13,CASSLRGSLTYEQYF
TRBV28,CASSLDRRTGLFF
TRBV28,CASSLFPVYGYTF
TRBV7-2,CASNYDRGPYEQYF
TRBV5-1,CASREAPKAGYTF
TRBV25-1,CASSEPGSTDTQYF
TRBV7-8,CASSLGTTSGANVLTF
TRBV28,CASSYSGTGAHEQYF
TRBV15,CATSRDPPGGGEKLFF
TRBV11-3,CASSLSQGTEAFF
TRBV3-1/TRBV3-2,CASSQMQPRTEQFF
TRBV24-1,CATSGQGSQPQHF
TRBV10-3,CAISESAGNSYEQYF
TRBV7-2,CASSPRVVNTEAFF
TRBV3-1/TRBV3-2,CASSQAGSGYTF
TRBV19,CASSISPQETQYF
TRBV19,CASSIDHGQPPEKLFF
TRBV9,CASSVGLAGGSYNEQFF
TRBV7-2,CASSSQGAYTGELFF
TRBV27,CASSFISLGQNYEQYF
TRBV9,CASSPTGSNQPQHF
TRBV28,CASSLGATYNEQFF
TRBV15,CATSRDMGQGHQPQHF
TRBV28,CASDGQVGGYTF
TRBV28,CASSLRVWYEQYF
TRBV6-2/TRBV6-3,CASRYRDSSGYTF
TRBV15,CATREGSLTDTQYF
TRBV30,CAWSGSDEQFF
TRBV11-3,CASSLGTSGSNEQFF
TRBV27,CASSPRRITEAFF
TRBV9,CASSVGGEGRHEQYF
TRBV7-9,CASSPRGGTDTQYF
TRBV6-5,CASSLLARDEQYF
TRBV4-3,CASSPGTSRPKNIQYF
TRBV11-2,CASSRTGATNEKLFF
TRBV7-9,CASSLVDSNSPLHF